Described below is a single TCR beta chain sequence and its context. The data were taken from a study of blood T cell repertoires in COVID-19. Study at large: Acute-phase and convalescent COVID-19 samples originated in the United States, Italy and Spain. PBMCs, B-cell-depleted T cells, or T cells provided the cDNA or gDNA that made up the material.

From germline, CDR1 is SGHAT and CDR2 FQNNGV. The CDR3 length is 13 residues. Trimming took 5 bases from V and 9 from J, leaving 14 bases between them. Authors' processing steps: Amplification from reference gene primers served as the basis for estimated nucleated cell counts. TCRdb's copy holds only in-frame clones and misses some; the assay was immunoSEQ multiplex PCR. That table supplies the V and J calls and clone size; D and trimming were determined from the DNA. Counted here are tens of thousands of clones, under 95% occurring once; the ten biggest clones make up 8.5%. Sequenced: peripheral blood. The sequence was collected from a human donor in a cohort sampled during active COVID-19. V gene TRBV11-2 combines with J gene TRBJ2-1, with D perhaps TRBD2 (5 bases). In nucleotides, the CDR3 is TGTGCCAGCAGCCCGACCCGGGATCTTGAGCAGTTCTTC. Translation gives CASSPTRDLEQFF.